Below are 3 T cell receptor beta chains sequenced from a single sample in a study of PD-1 blockade in classical Hodgkin lymphoma. The time point here: cycle 4 day 1 (C4D1), after less than 7 weeks of nivolumab. Brentuximab vedotin exposure varied, and every patient relapsed after autologous stem cell transplantation. Libraries were prepared by immunoSEQ multiplex PCR; TCRdb keeps only in-frame clonotypes and omits some of them. Among tens of thousands of clones, around 80% were seen once, and the ten largest hold 37%. Sample: peripheral blood mononuclear cells (PBMCs), taken before the fourth cycle of nivolumab. The receptor source for this set is a human donor with classical Hodgkin lymphoma.

This sequence joins TRBV9 and TRBJ1-1, with D perhaps TRBD1 (5 bases). The V gene's germline CDR1 is SGDLS and CDR2 YYNGEE. The CDR3 runs 12 residues. V lost 0 bases, J lost 6 bases, and 6 bases lay in between. The CDR3 region is CASSVVGAEAFF. CDR3 DNA sequence: TGTGCCAGCAGCGTAGTAGGGGCTGAAGCTTTCTTT.

This chain joins TRBV11-2 and TRBJ2-5, with D possibly matching TRBD2 (6 bases). This CDR3 region has 15 residues. Germline values: CDR1 SGHAT, CDR2 FQNNGV. Trimming shortened V by 1 base and J by 0 bases, and 9 bases separated the two germline ends. The CDR3 DNA sequence: TGTGCCAGCAGCTTAGTTCGGGGGTACCAAGAGACCCAGTACTTC. It codes for CASSLVRGYQETQYF.

This clone appeared a few times. The chain joins TRBV6-6 to TRBJ1-1, with D maybe TRBD1 (6 bases). V was shortened by 7 bases and J by 4 bases, with 13 bases between the two germline ends. Germline V gives CDR1 MNHNY, CDR2 SVGAGI (reference sequence). The CDR3 covers 13 residues. As DNA, the CDR3 is TGTGCCAGCACGCGGGGGGCTGGCACTGAAGCTTTCTTT. Its protein is CASTRGAGTEAFF.